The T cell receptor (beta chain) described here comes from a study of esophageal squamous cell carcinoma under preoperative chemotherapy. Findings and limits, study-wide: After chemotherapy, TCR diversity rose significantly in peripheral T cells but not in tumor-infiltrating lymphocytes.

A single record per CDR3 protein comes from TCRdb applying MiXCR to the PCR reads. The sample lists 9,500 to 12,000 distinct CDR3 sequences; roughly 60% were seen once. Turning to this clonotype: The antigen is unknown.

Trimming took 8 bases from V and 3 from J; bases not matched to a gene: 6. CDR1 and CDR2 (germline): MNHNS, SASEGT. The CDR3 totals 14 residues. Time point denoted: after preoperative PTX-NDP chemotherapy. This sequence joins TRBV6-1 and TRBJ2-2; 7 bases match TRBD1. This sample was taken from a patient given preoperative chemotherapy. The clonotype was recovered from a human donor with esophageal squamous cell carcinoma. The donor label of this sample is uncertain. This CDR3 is CASHTTGYTGELFF. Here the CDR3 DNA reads TGTGCCAGCCATACGACAGGGTACACCGGGGAGCTGTTTTTT.